This T cell receptor (beta chain) appears in the sequencing data of a study of cytomegalovirus exposure and HLA in healthy donors. Overall study findings and caveats: The authors confirmed in vitro that a few CMV-associated chains were specific for CMV antigens. Earlier results showed most TCR beta V segments being productive about 87% or about 30% of the time.

In regard to this clone: Its antigen is not identified.

Amplification used 60 Vbeta primers and 13 Jbeta primers. The data were produced by immunoSEQ multiplex PCR, yet TCRdb's version contains in-frame clones alone and is incomplete. The sample lists 100,000 or so clones; roughly 79% were seen once. This sequence was found in a man aged 35-49 years in good health and CMV-seronegative. Sequencing was performed on PBMCs.

The CDR3, as DNA: TGCGCCAGCAGCCAACTAGGGGCGGGGGAGCAGTACTTC. Its protein is CASSQLGAGEQYF. The genes are TRBV4-1 and TRBJ2-7; the D gene is possibly TRBD2 (6 bases). Deletions cut 2 bases from V and 7 bases from J, with 12 bases between. The CDR3 consists of 13 residues. The germline V gene has CDR1 MGHRA and CDR2 YSYEKL.